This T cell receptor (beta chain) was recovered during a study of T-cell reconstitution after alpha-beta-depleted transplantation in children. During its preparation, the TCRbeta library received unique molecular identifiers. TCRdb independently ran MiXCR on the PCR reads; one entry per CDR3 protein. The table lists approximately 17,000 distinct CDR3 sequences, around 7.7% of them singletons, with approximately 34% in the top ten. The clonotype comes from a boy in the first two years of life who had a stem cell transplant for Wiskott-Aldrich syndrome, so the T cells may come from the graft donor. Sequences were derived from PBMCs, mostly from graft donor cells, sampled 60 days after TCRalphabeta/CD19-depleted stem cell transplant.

The CDR3, as DNA: TGTGCCAGCAGCCAAAGCAGGCTAGCGGGTTACAATGAGCAGTTCTTC. It yields the protein CASSQSRLAGYNEQFF. The chain joins TRBV14 to TRBJ2-1, with 8 nucleotides matching TRBD2. Unmatched junction bases numbered 7, after V lost 2 bases and J lost 4 bases. Germline V gives CDR1 SGHDN, CDR2 FVKESK. This CDR3 has 16 residues.